This T cell receptor beta chain is from a study of blood T cell repertoires in COVID-19. CDR3 length: 15 amino acids. Deletions cut 0 bases from V and 3 bases from J, with 12 bases between. Germline V gene data show CDR1 as SGHDT and CDR2 as YYEEEE. Data came from immunoSEQ multiplex PCR; TCRdb stores just in-frame clones and leaves some out. The sample gives tens of thousands of clones, approximately 89% of which show up once; about 2% is in the top ten. The sequenced material came from peripheral blood. The receptor was derived from a man between 45 and 60 years old with acute or convalescent COVID-19. The chain carries TRBV5-6 and TRBJ1-2, with a tentative D call TRBD1 (5 bases). CDR3 in DNA: TGTGCCAGCAGCTTGGCAGCGGGGGAGGACTATGGCTACACCTTC. This translates into CASSLAAGEDYGYTF.